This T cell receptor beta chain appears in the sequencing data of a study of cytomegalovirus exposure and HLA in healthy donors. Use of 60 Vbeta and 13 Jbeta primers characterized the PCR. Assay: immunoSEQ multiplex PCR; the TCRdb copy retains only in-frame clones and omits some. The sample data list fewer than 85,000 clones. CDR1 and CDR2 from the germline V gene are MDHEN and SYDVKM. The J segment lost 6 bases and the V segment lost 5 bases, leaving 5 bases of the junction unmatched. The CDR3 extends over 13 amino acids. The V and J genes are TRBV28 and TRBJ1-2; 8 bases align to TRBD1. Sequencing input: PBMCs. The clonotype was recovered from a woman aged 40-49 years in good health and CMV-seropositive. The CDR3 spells CASSPTGDHGYTF. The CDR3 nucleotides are TGTGCCAGCAGTCCGACAGGGGACCATGGCTACACCTTC.